The 24 T cell receptor beta chains presented below share a single source sample, sequenced in a study of T cell repertoires in cytomegalovirus infection. No antigens are known for them. TCRdb re-analysed the reads in MiXCR, keeping a single row per CDR3 protein. Seen here are around 55,000 distinct CDR3 sequences, more than 15% observed once, and the top ten hold about 26%. The input for sequencing was CD8+ T cells from cultured PBMCs, taken from culture after CMV antigen stimulation. These receptors all come from a human donor in good health (CMV status not recorded). Some clones in this sample may be carry-over from other donors' samples.

This sequence joins TRBV4-1 and TRBJ2-7; weak D call: TRBD2 (5 bases). V lost 0 bases, J lost 0 bases, and 12 bases lay in between. Germline CDR1 reads MGHRA; CDR2 reads YSYEKL. The CDR3 loop spans 16 amino acids. The CDR3: CASSQDQDEGSYEQYF. CDR3 bases: TGCGCCAGCAGCCAAGATCAAGATGAGGGCTCCTACGAGCAGTACTTC.

V is TRBV7-9 and J is TRBJ2-1; 8 bases are shared with TRBD2. This CDR3 has 15 residues. J lost 2 bases, V lost 4 bases, and 4 bases had no gene match. In germline, CDR1 is SEHNR, CDR2 FQNEAQ (reference sequence). The CDR3 DNA follows: TGTGCCAGCAGCTCGGAAGCGGGGGCCTACAATGAGCAGTTCTTC. Its protein is CASSSEAGAYNEQFF.

This clonotype was seen a handful of times. The junction shows a germline mismatch at one end, possibly a read error. The chain combines TRBV7-2 with TRBJ2-7; possibly TRBD1 for D (6 bases). CDR1 and CDR2 from the germline V gene are SGHTA and FQGNSA. This CDR3 is built from 11 residues. CDR3 region: CASSSSRGFIF. The DNA for the CDR3 is TGTGCCAGCAGTTCCAGCAGGGGTTTTATCTTC. The full variable domain, with the rest looked up from reference TRBV7-2 and TRBJ2-7, is GAGVSQSPSNKVTEKGKDVELRCDPISGHTALYWYRQSLGQGLEFLIYFQGNSAPDKSGLPSDRFSAERTGGSVSTLTIQRTQQEDSAVYLCASSSSRGFIFGPGTRLTVT.

The chain employs TRBV7-8 and TRBJ2-1, with 13 bases matching TRBD2. The V segment lost 5 bases and the J segment 3 bases; nucleotides outside the gene matches: 4. The length of the CDR3 is 16 residues. Germline loops: CDR1 SGHVS, CDR2 FQNEAQ. The CDR3 is CASSVRLAGGYNEQFF. In nucleotides, the CDR3 is TGTGCCAGCAGCGTAAGACTAGCGGGAGGCTACAATGAGCAGTTCTTC.

This clonotype was found a few times. The V gene is TRBV9, the J gene TRBJ2-1; unclear D gene. CDR3 length equals 15 residues. The V and J ends lost 4 bases and 3 bases respectively, with 14 bases between them. Germline values: CDR1 SGDLS, CDR2 YYNGEE. CDR3 nucleotide sequence: TGTGCCAGCAGCCCCCGGTCAGCTAGCTACAATGAGCAGTTCTTC. Its translation: CASSPRSASYNEQFF.

V usage is TRBV7-6 and J usage is TRBJ2-2; 11 bases map to TRBD1. Germline-derived CDR1 and CDR2 are SGHVS and FNYEAQ. This CDR3 is 15 amino acids long. The ends lost 4 bases at V and 8 bases at J; junction bases unmatched: 6. In nucleotides, the CDR3 is TGTGCCAGCAGCTCCGGACAGGGGGCTGGAGGGGAGCTGTTTTTT. Translated, it gives CASSSGQGAGGELFF.

This clonotype was found a few times. The gene calls are TRBV12-3 or TRBV12-4 and TRBJ1-1; TRBD1 is a possible D gene (6 bases). The CDR3 totals 12 residues. V gave up 2 bases and J gave up 7 bases, with 8 bases separating them. Written as DNA, the CDR3 is TGTGCCAGCAGTTTACAGGGGCTTGAAGCTTTCTTT. It specifies CASSLQGLEAFF.

V is TRBV7-2 and J is TRBJ2-5; no definite D call. Germline values: CDR1 SGHTA, CDR2 FQGNSA. V lost 5 bases, J lost 1 base, and 8 bases lay in between. This CDR3 is 13 amino acids long. The CDR3 DNA follows: TGTGCCAGCAGCCGGTGGGGCCAAGAGACCCAGTACTTC. Encoded protein: CASSRWGQETQYF. The full variable domain, with the rest looked up from reference TRBV7-2 and TRBJ2-5, is GAGVSQSPSNKVTEKGKDVELRCDPISGHTALYWYRQSLGQGLEFLIYFQGNSAPDKSGLPSDRFSAERTGGSVSTLTIQRTQQEDSAVYLCASSRWGQETQYFGPGTRLLVL.

A few counts support this clonotype. The chain has TRBV10-3 and TRBJ2-7; 7 positions match TRBD2. Germline lookup yields CDR1 ENHRY and CDR2 SYGVKD. The CDR3 length is 16 residues. V trimming: 4 bases; J trimming: 5 bases; junction bases outside the gene matches: 14. This CDR3 reads CAISVGREGTWHEQYF. The CDR3 DNA reads as TGTGCCATCAGTGTGGGTAGGGAGGGAACGTGGCACGAGCAGTACTTC.

The CDR3 coding sequence is TGTGCCACCAGCCGGGACAGATTTTTGGGCAATCAGCCCCAGCATTTT. Its translation is CATSRDRFLGNQPQHF. The rearrangement uses TRBV24-1 and TRBJ1-5; 7 bases are shared with TRBD1. CDR1 and CDR2 (germline): KGHDR, SFDVKD. CDR3 length: 16 amino acids. V was pared by 7 bases and J by 2 bases, with 10 bases of the junction left unmatched.

The CDR3 coding sequence is TGTGCCAGCAGCCCATCAGCGGGAGGGCGGTACGAGCAGTACTTC. It codes for CASSPSAGGRYEQYF. The rearrangement uses TRBV7-8 and TRBJ2-7, with TRBD2 matching 10 bases. The CDR3 is made up of 15 amino acids. Per germline, CDR1 SGHVS and CDR2 FQNEAQ. V shed 5 bases and J 4 bases; nucleotides not matched to a gene: 8.

This clonotype showed up just a few times. The rearrangement uses TRBV7-9 and TRBJ2-7; 9 bases are shared with TRBD1. The CDR3 is 15 residues long. V was clipped by 2 bases and J by 0 bases; unmatched bases: 2. From germline, CDR1 is SEHNR and CDR2 FQNEAQ (reference sequence). The DNA for the CDR3 is TGTGCCAGCAGCTTACCGGGACAGGGCTCCTACGAGCAGTACTTC. The encoded protein is CASSLPGQGSYEQYF.

A few counts support this clonotype. The chain uses TRBV15 and TRBJ2-7, with D possibly being TRBD2 (5 bases). The V gene's germline CDR1 is LNHNV and CDR2 YYDKDF (reference sequence). Trimming removed 8 bases from V and 2 bases from J, with 10 bases in between. CDR3 length equals 12 residues. CDR3 amino acids: CATGGQAYEQYF. The CDR3 DNA follows: TGTGCCACCGGCGGGCAGGCCTACGAGCAGTACTTC.

This clonotype was found many times. The genes are TRBV2 and TRBJ1-1; no reliable D call. Looked up from germline, CDR1 is SNHLY and CDR2 is FYNNEI. Trimming shortened V by 4 bases and J by 5 bases, and 11 bases separated the two germline ends. There are 13 residues in the CDR3. In DNA form, the CDR3 reads TGTGCCAGCAGTGTATCTAGTAAGACTGAAGCTTTCTTT. Translating it yields CASSVSSKTEAFF. Based on the CDR3 plus reference TRBV2 and TRBJ1-1, the full variable domain is EPEVTQTPSHQVTQMGQEVILRCVPISNHLYFYWYRQILGQKVEFLVSFYNNEISEKSEIFDDQFSVERPDGSNFTLKIRSTKLEDSAMYFCASSVSSKTEAFFGQGTRLTVV.

This rearrangement joins TRBV7-2 to TRBJ1-2; 7 positions agree with TRBD1. The germline V gene has CDR1 SGHTA and CDR2 FQGNSA. The ends lost 0 bases at V and 4 bases at J; junction bases unmatched: 8. The CDR3 is made up of 16 amino acids. CDR3 sequence: CASSLALTGAIYGYTF. CDR3 nucleotides: TGTGCCAGCAGCTTAGCCCTTACAGGGGCGATCTATGGCTACACCTTC.

This chain links TRBV29-1 with TRBJ2-7; possible D gene TRBD1, 6 bases. V gave up 6 bases and J gave up 4 bases, with 10 bases separating them. The germline CDR1 and CDR2 sequences are SQVTM and ANQGSEA. The CDR3 is 11 amino acids. In DNA, the CDR3 is TGCAGCGTCTACAGGGAGTACGAGCAGTACTTC. Amino acids: CSVYREYEQYF.

This clonotype was recorded at least ten times. The genes are TRBV7-8 and TRBJ2-3; no clear D gene. Germline values: CDR1 SGHVS, CDR2 FQNEAQ. This CDR3 spans 17 amino acids. V lost 4 bases to trimming and J lost 4 bases, with 21 bases between them. CDR3 in DNA: TGTGCCAGCAGCTCGATATCCGCCGGATGGTTGGCAGATACGCAGTATTTT. It codes for CASSSISAGWLADTQYF.

This clonotype has at least ten counts. The gene calls are TRBV20-1 and TRBJ2-1, with 8 bases identical to TRBD2. This CDR3 region has 14 residues. Trimming at V came to 1 base and at J to 8 bases, leaving 7 bases not matched to a gene. Per the germline V gene, CDR1 is DFQATT and CDR2 is SNEGSKA (reference sequence). The CDR3 sequence: CSARGAGEADEQFF. DNA of the CDR3: TGCAGTGCTAGAGGAGCGGGAGAGGCCGATGAGCAGTTCTTC.

The V and J genes are TRBV11-3 and TRBJ1-1, with 8 nucleotides matching TRBD1. Germline V gives CDR1 SGHNT, CDR2 YENEEA. The CDR3 covers 13 residues. Unmatched junction bases numbered 1, after V lost 3 bases and J lost 4 bases. The chain's CDR3 is CASSFTGGTEAFF. The CDR3 nucleotides read TGTGCCAGCAGCTTCACAGGGGGCACTGAAGCTTTCTTT.

The rearrangement links TRBV7-9 to TRBJ2-3, with D unclear. This CDR3 has 13 amino acids. CDR1 and CDR2 from the germline V gene are SEHNR and FQNEAQ (reference sequence). Trimming cost V 4 bases and J 5 bases, with 10 bases left between them. CDR3 bases: TGTGCCAGCAGCTCCGAAAGGCAAGATACGCAGTATTTT. Encoded protein: CASSSERQDTQYF.

The chain has TRBV13 and TRBJ2-5, with D perhaps matching TRBD1 or TRBD2 (5 bases each). V lost 4 bases and J 1 base, leaving 10 bases between the germline ends. CDR3 length equals 14 residues. Germline V CDR1 and CDR2: PRHDT, FYEKMQ (reference sequence). The CDR3 DNA sequence: TGTGCCAGCAGCTCGAGGGGAAGCCAAGAGACCCAGTACTTC. The encoded protein is CASSSRGSQETQYF.

The chain joins TRBV27 to TRBJ1-5; D is unclear. The germline CDR1 and CDR2 sequences are MNHEY and SMNVEV (reference sequence). Trimming shortened V by 3 bases and J by 7 bases, and 10 bases separated the two germline ends. The CDR3 is made up of 13 amino acids. The CDR3 here is CASSLWRGQPQHF. The CDR3 nucleotides read TGTGCCAGCAGTTTGTGGCGGGGACAGCCCCAGCATTTT.

This chain links TRBV7-2 with TRBJ1-5; 10 nucleotides align to TRBD1. Germline assignment: CDR1 SGHTA and CDR2 FQGNSA. The trim removed 5 bases at V and 5 bases at J, leaving 6 bases unmatched. This CDR3 is built from 15 residues. The CDR3 sequence: CASSLGTGDYQPQHF. In DNA, the CDR3 is TGTGCCAGCAGCCTCGGGACAGGGGACTATCAGCCCCAGCATTTT. Supplemented by reference TRBV7-2 and TRBJ1-5, the full variable domain reads GAGVSQSPSNKVTEKGKDVELRCDPISGHTALYWYRQSLGQGLEFLIYFQGNSAPDKSGLPSDRFSAERTGGSVSTLTIQRTQQEDSAVYLCASSLGTGDYQPQHFGDGTRLSIL.

This clonotype was detected only a few times. The chain has TRBV5-6 and TRBJ2-5; D gene uncertain. V was pared by 2 bases and J by 4 bases, with 9 bases between. CDR1 and CDR2 from the germline V gene are SGHDT and YYEEEE. This CDR3 contains 13 residues. The CDR3 DNA reads TGTGCCAGCAGCTTCGAGTTCCCAGAGACCCAGTACTTC. Encoded protein: CASSFEFPETQYF.